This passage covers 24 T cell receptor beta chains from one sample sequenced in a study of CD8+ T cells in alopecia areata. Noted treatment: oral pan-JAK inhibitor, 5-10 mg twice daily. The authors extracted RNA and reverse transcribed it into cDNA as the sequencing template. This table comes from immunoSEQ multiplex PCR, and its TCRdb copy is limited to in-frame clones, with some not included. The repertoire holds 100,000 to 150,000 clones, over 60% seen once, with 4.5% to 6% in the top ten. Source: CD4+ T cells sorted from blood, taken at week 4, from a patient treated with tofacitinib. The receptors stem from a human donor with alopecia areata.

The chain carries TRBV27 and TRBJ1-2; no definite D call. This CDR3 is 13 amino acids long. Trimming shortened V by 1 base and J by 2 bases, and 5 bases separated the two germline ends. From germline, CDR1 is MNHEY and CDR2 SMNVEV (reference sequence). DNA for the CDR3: TGTGCCAGCAGTTTATACACGAACTATGGCTACACCTTC. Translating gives CASSLYTNYGYTF.

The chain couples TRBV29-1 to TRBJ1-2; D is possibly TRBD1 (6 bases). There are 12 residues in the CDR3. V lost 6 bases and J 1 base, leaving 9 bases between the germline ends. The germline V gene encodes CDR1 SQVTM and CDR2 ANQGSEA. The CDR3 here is CSVQGFNYGYTF. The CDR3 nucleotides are TGCAGCGTGCAGGGGTTTAACTATGGCTACACCTTC.

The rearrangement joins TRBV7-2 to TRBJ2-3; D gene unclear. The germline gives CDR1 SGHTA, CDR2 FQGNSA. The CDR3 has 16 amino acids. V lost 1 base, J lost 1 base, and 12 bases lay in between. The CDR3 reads CASSLGAVGGTDTQYF. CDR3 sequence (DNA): TGTGCCAGCAGCTTAGGGGCCGTAGGCGGCACAGATACGCAGTATTTT. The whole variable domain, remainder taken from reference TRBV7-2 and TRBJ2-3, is GAGVSQSPSNKVTEKGKDVELRCDPISGHTALYWYRQSLGQGLEFLIYFQGNSAPDKSGLPSDRFSAERTGGSVSTLTIQRTQQEDSAVYLCASSLGAVGGTDTQYFGPGTRLTVL.

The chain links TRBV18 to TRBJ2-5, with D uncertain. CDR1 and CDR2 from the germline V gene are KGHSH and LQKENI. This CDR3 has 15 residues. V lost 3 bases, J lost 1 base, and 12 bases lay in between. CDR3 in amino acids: CASSPDLDSQETQYF. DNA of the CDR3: TGTGCCAGCTCACCCGACCTTGACTCCCAAGAGACCCAGTACTTC.

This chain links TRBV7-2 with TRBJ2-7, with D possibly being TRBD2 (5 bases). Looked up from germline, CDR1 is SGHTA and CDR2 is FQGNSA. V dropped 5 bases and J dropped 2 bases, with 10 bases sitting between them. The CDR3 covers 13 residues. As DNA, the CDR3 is TGTGCCAGCAGCCGAAGCGGTCCCTACGAGCAGTACTTC. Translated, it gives CASSRSGPYEQYF.

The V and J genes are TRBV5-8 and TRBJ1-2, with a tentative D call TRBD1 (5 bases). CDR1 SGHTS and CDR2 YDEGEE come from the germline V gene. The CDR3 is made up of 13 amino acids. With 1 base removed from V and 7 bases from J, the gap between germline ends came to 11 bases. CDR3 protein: CASSLFRGRGYTF. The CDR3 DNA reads TGTGCCAGCAGCTTGTTTAGGGGCCGTGGCTACACCTTC.

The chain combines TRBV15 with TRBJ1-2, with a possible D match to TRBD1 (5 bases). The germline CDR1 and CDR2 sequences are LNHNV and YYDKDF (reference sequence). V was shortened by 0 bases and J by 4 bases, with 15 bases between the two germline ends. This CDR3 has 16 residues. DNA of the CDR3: TGTGCCACCAGCAGAGATATCGGCAGGGAAGGCTATGGCTACACCTTC. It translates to CATSRDIGREGYGYTF.

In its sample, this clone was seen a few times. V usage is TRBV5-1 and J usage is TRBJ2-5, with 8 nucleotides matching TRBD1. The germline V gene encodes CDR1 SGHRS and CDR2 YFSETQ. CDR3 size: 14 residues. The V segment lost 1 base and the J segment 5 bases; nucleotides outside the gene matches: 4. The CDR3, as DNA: TGCGCCAGCAGCTTGCTGGACAGGGAGGAGACCCAGTACTTC. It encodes CASSLLDREETQYF.

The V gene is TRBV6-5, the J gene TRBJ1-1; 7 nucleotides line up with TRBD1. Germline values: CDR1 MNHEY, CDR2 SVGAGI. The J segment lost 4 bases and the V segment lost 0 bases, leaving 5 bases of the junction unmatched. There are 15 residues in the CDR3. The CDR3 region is CASSYSTGFGTEAFF. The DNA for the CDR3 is TGTGCCAGCAGTTACTCGACAGGGTTTGGCACTGAAGCTTTCTTT.

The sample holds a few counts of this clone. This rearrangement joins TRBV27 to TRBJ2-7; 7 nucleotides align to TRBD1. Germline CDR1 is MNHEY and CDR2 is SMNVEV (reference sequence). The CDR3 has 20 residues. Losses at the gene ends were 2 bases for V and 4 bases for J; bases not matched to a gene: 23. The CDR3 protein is CASSLVGLTQTGTDPYEQYF. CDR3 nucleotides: TGTGCCAGCAGTTTAGTAGGCCTGACTCAGACAGGGACGGACCCATACGAGCAGTACTTC.

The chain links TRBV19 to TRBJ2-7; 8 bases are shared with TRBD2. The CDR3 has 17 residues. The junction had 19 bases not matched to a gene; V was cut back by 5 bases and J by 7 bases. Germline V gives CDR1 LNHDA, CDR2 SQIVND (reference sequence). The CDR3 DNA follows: TGTGCCAGTAGTGCCGTAGAAGCGGGAGCGCGTTTAGGAGAGCAGTACTTC. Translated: CASSAVEAGARLGEQYF. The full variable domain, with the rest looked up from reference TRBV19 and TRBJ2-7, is DGGITQSPKYLFRKEGQNVTLSCEQNLNHDAMYWYRQDPGQGLRLIYYSQIVNDFQKGDIAEGYSVSREKKESFPLTVTSAQKNPTAFYLCASSAVEAGARLGEQYFGPGTRLTVT.

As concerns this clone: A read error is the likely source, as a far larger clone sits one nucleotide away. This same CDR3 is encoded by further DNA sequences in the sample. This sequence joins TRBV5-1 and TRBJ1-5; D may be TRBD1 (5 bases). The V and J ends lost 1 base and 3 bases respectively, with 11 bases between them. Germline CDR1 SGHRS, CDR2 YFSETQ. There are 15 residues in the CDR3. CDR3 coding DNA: TGCGCCAGCAGCTTGCGGGGGGGTACCAATCAGCCCCAGCATTTT. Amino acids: CASSLRGGTNQPQHF.

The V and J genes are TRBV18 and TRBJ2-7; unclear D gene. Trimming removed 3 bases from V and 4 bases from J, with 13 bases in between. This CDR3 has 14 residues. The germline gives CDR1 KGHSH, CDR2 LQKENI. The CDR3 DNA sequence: TGTGCCAGCTCACCGTCCTGGTCACAGTACGAGCAGTACTTC. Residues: CASSPSWSQYEQYF. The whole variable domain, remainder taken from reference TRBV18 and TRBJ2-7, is NAGVMQNPRHLVRRRGQEARLRCSPMKGHSHVYWYRQLPEEGLKFMVYLQKENIIDESGMPKERFSAEFPKEGPSILRIQQVVRGDSAAYFCASSPSWSQYEQYFGPGTRLTVT.

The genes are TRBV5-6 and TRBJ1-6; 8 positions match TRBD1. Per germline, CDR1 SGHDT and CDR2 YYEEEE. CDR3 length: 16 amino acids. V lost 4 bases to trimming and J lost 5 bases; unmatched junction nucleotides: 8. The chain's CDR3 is CASSIPGGGNNSPLHF. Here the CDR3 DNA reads TGTGCCAGCAGCATCCCAGGGGGCGGAAATAATTCACCCCTCCACTTT.

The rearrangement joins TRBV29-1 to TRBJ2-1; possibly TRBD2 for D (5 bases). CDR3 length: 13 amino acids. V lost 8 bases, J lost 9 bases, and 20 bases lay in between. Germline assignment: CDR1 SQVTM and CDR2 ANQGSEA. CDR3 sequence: CSTLGEIRTEQFF. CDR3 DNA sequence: TGCAGCACCCTCGGGGAGATCCGTACTGAGCAGTTCTTC.

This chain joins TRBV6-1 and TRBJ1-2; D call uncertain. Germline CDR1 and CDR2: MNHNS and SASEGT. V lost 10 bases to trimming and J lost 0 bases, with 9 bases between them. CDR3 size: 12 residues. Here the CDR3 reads CATRWTNYGYTF. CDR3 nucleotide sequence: TGTGCCACCCGATGGACTAACTATGGCTACACCTTC.

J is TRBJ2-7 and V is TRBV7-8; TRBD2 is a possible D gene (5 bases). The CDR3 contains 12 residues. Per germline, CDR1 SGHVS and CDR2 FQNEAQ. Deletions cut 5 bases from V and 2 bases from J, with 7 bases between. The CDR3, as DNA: TGTGCCAGCAGCCGCGGGCCCTACGAGCAGTACTTC. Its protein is CASSRGPYEQYF.

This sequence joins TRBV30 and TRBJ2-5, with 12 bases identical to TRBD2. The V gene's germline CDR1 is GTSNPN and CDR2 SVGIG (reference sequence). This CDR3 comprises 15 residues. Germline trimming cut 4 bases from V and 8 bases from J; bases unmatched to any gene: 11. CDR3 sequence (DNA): TGTGCCTGGACCCTAGCGGGAGGGCCGGGGTCAACCCAGTACTTC. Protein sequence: CAWTLAGGPGSTQYF. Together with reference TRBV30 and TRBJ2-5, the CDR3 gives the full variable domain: SQTIHQWPATLVQPVGSPLSLECTVEGTSNPNLYWYRQAAGRGLQLLFYSVGIGQISSEVPQNLSASRPQDRQFILSSKKLLLSDSGFYLCAWTLAGGPGSTQYFGPGTRLLVL.

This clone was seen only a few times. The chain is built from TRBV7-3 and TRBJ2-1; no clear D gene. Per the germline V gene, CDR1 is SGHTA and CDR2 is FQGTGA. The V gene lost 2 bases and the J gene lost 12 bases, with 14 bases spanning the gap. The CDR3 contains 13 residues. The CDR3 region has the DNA TGTGCCAGCAGCTTATCATCAGATCGGTCGCAGTTCTTC. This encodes CASSLSSDRSQFF.

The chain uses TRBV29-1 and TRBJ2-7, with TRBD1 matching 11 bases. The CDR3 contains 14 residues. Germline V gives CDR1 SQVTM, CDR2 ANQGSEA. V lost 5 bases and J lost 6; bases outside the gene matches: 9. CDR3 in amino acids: CSVTWTGGPGEQYF. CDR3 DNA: TGCAGCGTTACATGGACAGGGGGCCCTGGCGAGCAGTACTTC.

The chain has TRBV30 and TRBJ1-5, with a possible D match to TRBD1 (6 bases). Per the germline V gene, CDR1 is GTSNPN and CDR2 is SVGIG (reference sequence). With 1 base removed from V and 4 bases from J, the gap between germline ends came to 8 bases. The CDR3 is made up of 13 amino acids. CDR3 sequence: CAWSEQGNQPQHF. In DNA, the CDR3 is TGTGCCTGGAGTGAACAGGGAAATCAGCCCCAGCATTTT. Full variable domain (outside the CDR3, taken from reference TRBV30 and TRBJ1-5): SQTIHQWPATLVQPVGSPLSLECTVEGTSNPNLYWYRQAAGRGLQLLFYSVGIGQISSEVPQNLSASRPQDRQFILSSKKLLLSDSGFYLCAWSEQGNQPQHFGDGTRLSIL.

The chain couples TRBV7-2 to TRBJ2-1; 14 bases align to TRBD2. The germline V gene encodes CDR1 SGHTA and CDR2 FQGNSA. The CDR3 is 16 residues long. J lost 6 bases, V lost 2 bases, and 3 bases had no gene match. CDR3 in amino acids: CASSLRGLAGGNEQFF. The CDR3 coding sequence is TGTGCCAGCAGCTTAAGAGGACTAGCGGGGGGCAATGAGCAGTTCTTC.

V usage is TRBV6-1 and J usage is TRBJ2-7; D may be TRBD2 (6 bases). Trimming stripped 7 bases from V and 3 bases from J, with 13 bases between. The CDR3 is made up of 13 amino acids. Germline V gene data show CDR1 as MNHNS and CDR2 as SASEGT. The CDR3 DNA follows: TGTGCCAGCATAACGGGACTCAACTACGAGCAGTACTTC. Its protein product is CASITGLNYEQYF.

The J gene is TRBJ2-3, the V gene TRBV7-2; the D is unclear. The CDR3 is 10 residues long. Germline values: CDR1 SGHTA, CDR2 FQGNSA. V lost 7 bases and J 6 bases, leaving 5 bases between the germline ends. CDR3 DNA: TGTGCCAGCACCCTTGATACGCAGTATTTT. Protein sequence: CASTLDTQYF.